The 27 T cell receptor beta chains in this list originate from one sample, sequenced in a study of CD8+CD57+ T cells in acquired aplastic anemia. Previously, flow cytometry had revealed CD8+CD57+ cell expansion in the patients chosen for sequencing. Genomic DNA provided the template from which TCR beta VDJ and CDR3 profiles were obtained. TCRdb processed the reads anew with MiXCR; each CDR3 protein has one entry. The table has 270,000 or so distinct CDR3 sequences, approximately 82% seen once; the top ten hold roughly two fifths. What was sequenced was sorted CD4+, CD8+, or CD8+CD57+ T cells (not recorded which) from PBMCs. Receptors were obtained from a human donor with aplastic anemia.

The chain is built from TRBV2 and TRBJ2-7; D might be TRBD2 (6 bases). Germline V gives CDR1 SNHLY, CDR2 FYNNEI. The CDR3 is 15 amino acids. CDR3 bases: TGTGCCAGCAGCGTCCTGGCGGGAACGACGCACGAGCATGACGTC. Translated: CASSVLAGTTHEHDV.

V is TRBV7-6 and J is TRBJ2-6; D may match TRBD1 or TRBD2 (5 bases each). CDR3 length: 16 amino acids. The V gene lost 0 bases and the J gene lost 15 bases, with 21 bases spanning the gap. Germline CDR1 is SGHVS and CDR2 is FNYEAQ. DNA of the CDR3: TGTGCCAGCAGCTTAGCTGGGAGCCACGGGGCCAACCCCCTGACTTTC. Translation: CASSLAGSHGANPLTF.

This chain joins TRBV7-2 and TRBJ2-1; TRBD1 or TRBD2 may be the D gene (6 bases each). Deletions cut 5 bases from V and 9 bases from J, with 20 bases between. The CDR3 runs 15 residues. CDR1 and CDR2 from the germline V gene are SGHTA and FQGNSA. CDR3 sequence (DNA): TGTGCCAGCAGCGTGGGGGGCGGGCCCGGCACTGAGCAGTTCTTC. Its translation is CASSVGGGPGTEQFF.

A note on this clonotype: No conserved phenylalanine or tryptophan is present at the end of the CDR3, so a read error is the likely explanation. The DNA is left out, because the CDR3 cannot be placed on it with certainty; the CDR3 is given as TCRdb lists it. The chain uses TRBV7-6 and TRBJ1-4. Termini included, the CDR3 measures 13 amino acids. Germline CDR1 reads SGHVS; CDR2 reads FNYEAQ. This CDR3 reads CASSYGSREPLFV.

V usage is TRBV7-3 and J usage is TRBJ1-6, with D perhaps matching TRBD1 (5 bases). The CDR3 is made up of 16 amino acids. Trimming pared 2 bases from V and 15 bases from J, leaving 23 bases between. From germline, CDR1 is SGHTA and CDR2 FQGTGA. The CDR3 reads CASSLGAGYGYTFLHF. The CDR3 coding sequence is TGTGCCAGCAGCTTAGGGGCAGGCTACGGCTACACCTTCCTCCACTTT.

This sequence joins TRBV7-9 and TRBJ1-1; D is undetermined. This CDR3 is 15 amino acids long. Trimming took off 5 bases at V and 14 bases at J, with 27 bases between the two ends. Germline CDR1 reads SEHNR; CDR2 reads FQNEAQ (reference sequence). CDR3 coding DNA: TGTGCCAGCAGCGATGGGCGGATCGATGAGAAGTTATTCTTCTTT. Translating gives CASSDGRIDEKLFFF.

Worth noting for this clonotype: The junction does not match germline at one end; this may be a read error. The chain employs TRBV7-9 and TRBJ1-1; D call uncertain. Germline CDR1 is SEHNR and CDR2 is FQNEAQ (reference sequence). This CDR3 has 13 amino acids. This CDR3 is CASNFLSATEGSF. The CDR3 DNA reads TGTGCCAGCAACTTTCTTAGCGCGACTGAAGGTTCCTTT. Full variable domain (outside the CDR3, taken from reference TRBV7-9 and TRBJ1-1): DTGVSQNPRHKITKRGQNVTFRCDPISEHNRLYWYRQTLGQGPEFLTYFQNEAQLEKSRLLSDRFSAERPKGSFSTLEIQRTEQGDSAMYLCASNFLSATEGSFGQGTRLTVV.

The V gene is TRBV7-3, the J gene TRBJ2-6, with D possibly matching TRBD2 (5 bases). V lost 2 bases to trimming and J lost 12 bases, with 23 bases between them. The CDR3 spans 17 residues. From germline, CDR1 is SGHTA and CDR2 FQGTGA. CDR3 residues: CASSLDRAYEQDSVLTF. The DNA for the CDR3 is TGTGCCAGCAGCTTAGACCGGGCCTACGAGCAGGACTCCGTCCTGACTTTC.

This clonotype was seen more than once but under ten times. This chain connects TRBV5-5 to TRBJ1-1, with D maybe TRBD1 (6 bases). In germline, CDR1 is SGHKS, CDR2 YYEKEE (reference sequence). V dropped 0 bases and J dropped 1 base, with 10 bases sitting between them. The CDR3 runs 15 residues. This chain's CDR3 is CASSLEETGNTEAFF. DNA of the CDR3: TGTGCCAGCAGCTTGGAGGAGACAGGGAACACTGAAGCTTTCTTT.

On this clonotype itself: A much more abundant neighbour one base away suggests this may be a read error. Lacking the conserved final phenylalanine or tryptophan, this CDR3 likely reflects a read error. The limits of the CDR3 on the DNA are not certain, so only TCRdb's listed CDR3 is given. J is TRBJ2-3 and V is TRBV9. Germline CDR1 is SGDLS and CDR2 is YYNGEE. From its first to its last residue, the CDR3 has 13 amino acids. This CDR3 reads CASGEGSDTQYFV.

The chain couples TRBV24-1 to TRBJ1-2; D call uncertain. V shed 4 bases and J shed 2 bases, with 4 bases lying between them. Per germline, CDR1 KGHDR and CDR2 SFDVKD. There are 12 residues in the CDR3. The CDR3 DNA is TGTGCCACCAGTGAACAGAACTATGGCTACACCTTC. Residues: CATSEQNYGYTF.

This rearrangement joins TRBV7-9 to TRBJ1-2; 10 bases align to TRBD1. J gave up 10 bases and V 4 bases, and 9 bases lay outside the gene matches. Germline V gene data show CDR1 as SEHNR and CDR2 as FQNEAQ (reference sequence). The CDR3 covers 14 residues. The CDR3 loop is CASSSRDRGLDYTF. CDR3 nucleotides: TGTGCCAGCAGCTCACGGGACAGGGGCTTGGACTACACCTTC.

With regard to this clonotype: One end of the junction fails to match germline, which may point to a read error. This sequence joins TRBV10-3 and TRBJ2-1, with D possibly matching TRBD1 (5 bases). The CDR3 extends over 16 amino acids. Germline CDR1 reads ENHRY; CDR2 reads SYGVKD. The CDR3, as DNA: TGTGCCAGCAGTCAGGGTGGCGGAGAACGTAATGATGAGAAGTTGTTC. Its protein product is CASSQGGGERNDEKLF.

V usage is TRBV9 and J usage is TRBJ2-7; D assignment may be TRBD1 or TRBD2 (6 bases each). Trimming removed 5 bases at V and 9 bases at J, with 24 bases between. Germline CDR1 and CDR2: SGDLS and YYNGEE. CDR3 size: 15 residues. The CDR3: CASRGAGKSSYLQYF. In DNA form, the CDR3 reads TGTGCCAGCAGGGGGGCGGGGAAGAGCTCCTACTTGCAGTACTTC.

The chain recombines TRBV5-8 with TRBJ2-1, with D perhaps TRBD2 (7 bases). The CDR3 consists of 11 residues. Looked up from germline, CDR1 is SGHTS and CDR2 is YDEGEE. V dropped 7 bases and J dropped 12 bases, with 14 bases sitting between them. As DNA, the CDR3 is TGTGCCAGCTACCCGGGGGGCGTGCAGTTCTTC. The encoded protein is CASYPGGVQFF.

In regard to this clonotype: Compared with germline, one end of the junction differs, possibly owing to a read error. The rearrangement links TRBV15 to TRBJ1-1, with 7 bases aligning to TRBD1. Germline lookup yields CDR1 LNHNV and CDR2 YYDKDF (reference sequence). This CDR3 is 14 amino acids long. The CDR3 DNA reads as TGTGCCAGCAGCAGACAGGGTTCGTACACTGAAGCGTTCTTT. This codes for CASSRQGSYTEAFF.

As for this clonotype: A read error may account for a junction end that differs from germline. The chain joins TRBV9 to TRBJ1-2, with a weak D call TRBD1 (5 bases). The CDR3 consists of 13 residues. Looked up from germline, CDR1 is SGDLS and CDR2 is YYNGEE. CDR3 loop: CASSHGTRGIYTF. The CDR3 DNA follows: TGTGCCAGCAGCCACGGGACTAGAGGAATCTACACGTTC.

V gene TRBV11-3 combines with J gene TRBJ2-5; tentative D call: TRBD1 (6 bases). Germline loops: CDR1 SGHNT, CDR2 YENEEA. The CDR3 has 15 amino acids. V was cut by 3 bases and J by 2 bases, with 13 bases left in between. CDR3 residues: CASSFHPGAQETQYF. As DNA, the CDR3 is TGTGCCAGCAGCTTTCATCCAGGGGCTCAAGAGACCCAGTACTTC. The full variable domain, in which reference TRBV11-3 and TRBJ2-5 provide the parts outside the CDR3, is EAGVVQSPRYKIIEKKQPVAFWCNPISGHNTLYWYLQNLGQGPELLIRYENEEAVDDSQLPKDRFSAERLKGVDSTLKIQPAELGDSAVYLCASSFHPGAQETQYFGPGTRLLVL.

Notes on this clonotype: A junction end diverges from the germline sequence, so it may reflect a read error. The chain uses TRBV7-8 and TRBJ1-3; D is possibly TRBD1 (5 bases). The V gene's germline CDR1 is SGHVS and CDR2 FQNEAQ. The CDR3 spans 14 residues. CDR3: CASGLAGGTDTQYF. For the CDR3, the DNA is TGTGCCAGCGGCTTAGCGGGGGGTACAGATACCCAGTATTTT. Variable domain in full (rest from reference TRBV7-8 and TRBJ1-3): GAGVSQSPRYKVAKRGQDVALRCDPISGHVSLFWYQQALGQGPEFLTYFQNEAQLDKSGLPSDRFFAERPEGSVSTLKIQRTQQEDSAVYLCASGLAGGTDTQYFGEGSWLTVV.

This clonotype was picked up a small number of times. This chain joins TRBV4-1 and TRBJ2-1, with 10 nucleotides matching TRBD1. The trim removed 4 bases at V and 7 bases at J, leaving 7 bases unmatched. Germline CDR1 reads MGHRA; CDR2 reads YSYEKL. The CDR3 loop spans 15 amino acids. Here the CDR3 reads CASSLWTGGKNEQFF. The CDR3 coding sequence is TGCGCCAGCAGCCTGTGGACAGGGGGAAAAAATGAGCAGTTCTTC.

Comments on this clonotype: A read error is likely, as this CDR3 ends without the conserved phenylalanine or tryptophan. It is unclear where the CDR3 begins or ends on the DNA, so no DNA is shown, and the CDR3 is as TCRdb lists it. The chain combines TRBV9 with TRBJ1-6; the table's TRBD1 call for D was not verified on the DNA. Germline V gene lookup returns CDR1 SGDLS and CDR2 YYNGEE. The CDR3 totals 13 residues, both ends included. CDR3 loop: CASSAGYRQGGNV.

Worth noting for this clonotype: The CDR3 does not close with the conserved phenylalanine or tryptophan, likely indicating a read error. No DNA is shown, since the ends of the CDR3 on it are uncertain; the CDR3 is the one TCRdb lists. The CDR3 here is CASGVGAARNQPFGL. The V gene is TRBV2, the J gene TRBJ1-5; no DNA check was done on the table's D call, TRBD1. Germline loops: CDR1 SNHLY, CDR2 FYNNEI. The CDR3 length equals 15 residues, ends included.

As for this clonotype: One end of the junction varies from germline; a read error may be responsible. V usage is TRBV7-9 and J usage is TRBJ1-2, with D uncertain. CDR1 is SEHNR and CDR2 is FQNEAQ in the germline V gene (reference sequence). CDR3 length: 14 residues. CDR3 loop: CASSVGGGGQDEAF. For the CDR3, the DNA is TGTGCCAGCAGCGTAGGAGGCGGAGGGCAAGATGAAGCCTTC.

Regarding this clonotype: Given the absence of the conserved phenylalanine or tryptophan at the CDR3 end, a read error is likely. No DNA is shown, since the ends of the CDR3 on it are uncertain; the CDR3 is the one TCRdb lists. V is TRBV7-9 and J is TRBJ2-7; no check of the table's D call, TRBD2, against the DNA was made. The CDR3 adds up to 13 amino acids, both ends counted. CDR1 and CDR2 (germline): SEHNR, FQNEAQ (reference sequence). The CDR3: CASSMGSGRENEE.

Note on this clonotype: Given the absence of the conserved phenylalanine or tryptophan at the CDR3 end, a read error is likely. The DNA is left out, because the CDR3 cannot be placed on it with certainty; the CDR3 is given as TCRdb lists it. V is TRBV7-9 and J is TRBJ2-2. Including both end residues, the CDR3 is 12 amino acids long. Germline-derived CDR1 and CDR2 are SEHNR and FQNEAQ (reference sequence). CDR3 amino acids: CASSLVPGGRFV.

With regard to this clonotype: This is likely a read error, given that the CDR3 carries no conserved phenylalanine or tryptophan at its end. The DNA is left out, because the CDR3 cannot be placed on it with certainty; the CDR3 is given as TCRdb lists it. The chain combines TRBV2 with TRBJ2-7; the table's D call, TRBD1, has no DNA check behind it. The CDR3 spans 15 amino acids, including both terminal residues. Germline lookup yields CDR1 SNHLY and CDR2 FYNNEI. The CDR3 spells CASGDGGTLTQYFGS.

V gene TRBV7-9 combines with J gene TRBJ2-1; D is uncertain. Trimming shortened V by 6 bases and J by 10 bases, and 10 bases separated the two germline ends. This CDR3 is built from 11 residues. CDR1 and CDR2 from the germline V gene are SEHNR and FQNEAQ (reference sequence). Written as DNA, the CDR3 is TGTGCCAGCAGGAATACGGCCGAGCAGTTCTTC. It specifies CASRNTAEQFF.